These 10 T cell receptor beta chains originate from one sample sequenced in a study of response to subunit inactivated influenza vaccine (dated by TCRdb to the late 2010s). Library prep was done by RT-PCR. The instrument was an Illumina HiSeq 2500. In-frame beta chains were kept once TCRdb had trimmed the public reads at Q25 with fastp and called clones with MiXCR. Rows are unified per CDR3 protein, each entry keeping the most common DNA and genes. The sample records hundreds of thousands of distinct CDR3 sequences, under 20% of which are singletons. The ten largest clones represent approximately 10% of the sample. The sequences come from PBMCs from blood, collected more than 4 days after vaccination. The source is a man aged 45 to 65 who received an inactivated influenza vaccine. Donor details come from another sample of the same person, matched by shared clones.

This clonotype came up a few times. The chain recombines TRBV9 with TRBJ2-3; D remains unclear. The V and J ends lost 3 bases and 5 bases respectively, with 7 bases between them. The CDR3 is made up of 12 amino acids. Germline loops: CDR1 SGDLS, CDR2 YYNGEE. CDR3 bases: TGTGCCAGCAGCGCCCTGATAGATACGCAGTATTTT. Translated, it gives CASSALIDTQYF.

This chain joins TRBV5-1 and TRBJ2-2, with TRBD1 matching 9 bases. V lost 4 bases to trimming and J lost 6 bases; unmatched junction nucleotides: 10. This CDR3 region has 16 residues. Per germline, CDR1 SGHRS and CDR2 YFSETQ. CDR3 coding DNA: TGCGCCAGCAGCAGAACCGGGACAGGGTTCCCCGGGGAGCTGTTTTTT. Its translation: CASSRTGTGFPGELFF.

This clonotype came up a few times. The chain carries TRBV15 and TRBJ2-2; D is uncertain. Germline lookup yields CDR1 LNHNV and CDR2 YYDKDF (reference sequence). CDR3 length: 11 amino acids. The V and J ends lost 1 base and 9 bases respectively, with 3 bases between them. CDR3 in DNA: TGTGCCACCAGCAGAGCAAGGGAGCTGTTTTTT. Residues: CATSRARELFF.

The J gene is TRBJ2-3, the V gene TRBV12-3 or TRBV12-4; tentative D call: TRBD2 (5 bases). The CDR3 consists of 15 residues. Trimming took 7 bases from V and 1 from J, leaving 15 bases between them. CDR3 amino acids: CASTPSSPGTDTQYF. As DNA, the CDR3 is TGTGCCAGCACCCCTAGCAGTCCAGGCACAGATACGCAGTATTTT.

This clonotype was observed a handful of times. The chain is built from TRBV5-4 and TRBJ2-7, with D perhaps TRBD1 (5 bases). V was pared by 4 bases and J by 4 bases, with 15 bases between. This CDR3 region has 14 residues. The V gene's germline CDR1 is SGHNT and CDR2 YYREEE (reference sequence). The CDR3 DNA follows: TGTGCCAGCAGCAAATGGACATCCCCTTACGAGCAGTACTTC. Encoded protein: CASSKWTSPYEQYF.

CDR3 region: CASSENPQTGELFF. As DNA, the CDR3 is TGCGCCAGCAGTGAGAATCCTCAGACCGGGGAGCTGTTTTTT. The chain recombines TRBV10-1 with TRBJ2-2; D is undetermined. CDR1 is WNHNN, CDR2 SYGVQD, per germline (reference sequence). The CDR3 spans 14 residues. V dropped 2 bases and J dropped 5 bases, with 9 bases sitting between them.

The CDR3 loop is CATVTGAAGGYTF. The CDR3 DNA sequence: TGTGCCACCGTGACAGGGGCTGCCGGTGGCTACACCTTC. The rearrangement joins TRBV28 to TRBJ1-2, with 8 bases fitting TRBD1. J gave up 7 bases and V 10 bases, and 11 bases lay outside the gene matches. Germline CDR1 and CDR2: MDHEN and SYDVKM. This CDR3 has 13 amino acids.

The rearrangement links TRBV20-1 to TRBJ2-7, with D perhaps TRBD2 (5 bases). V dropped 0 bases and J dropped 2 bases, with 11 bases sitting between them. The CDR3 is 14 residues long. CDR1 is DFQATT and CDR2 is SNEGSKA in the germline V gene (reference sequence). The CDR3: CSARDLTRTYEQYF. As DNA, the CDR3 is TGCAGTGCTAGAGACCTAACTAGAACCTACGAGCAGTACTTC.

This clonotype has just a few counts. The chain links TRBV20-1 to TRBJ1-3, with D possibly TRBD1 on 6 matching bases. CDR1 is DFQATT, CDR2 SNEGSKA, per germline (reference sequence). This CDR3 comprises 16 residues. V lost 6 bases, J lost 0 bases, and 18 bases lay in between. The DNA for the CDR3 is TGCAGTGCCCACCGGGACACCAAACCCTCTGGAAACACCATATATTTT. It encodes CSAHRDTKPSGNTIYF.

This clonotype was recorded many times. This chain joins TRBV4-3 and TRBJ1-5, with D hard to call. The CDR3 spans 13 residues. V dropped 2 bases and J dropped 3 bases, with 5 bases sitting between them. Per the germline V gene, CDR1 is LGHNA and CDR2 is YSLEER. CDR3 loop: CASSQSSNQPQHF. CDR3 nucleotides: TGCGCCAGCAGCCAATCCTCCAATCAGCCCCAGCATTTT.